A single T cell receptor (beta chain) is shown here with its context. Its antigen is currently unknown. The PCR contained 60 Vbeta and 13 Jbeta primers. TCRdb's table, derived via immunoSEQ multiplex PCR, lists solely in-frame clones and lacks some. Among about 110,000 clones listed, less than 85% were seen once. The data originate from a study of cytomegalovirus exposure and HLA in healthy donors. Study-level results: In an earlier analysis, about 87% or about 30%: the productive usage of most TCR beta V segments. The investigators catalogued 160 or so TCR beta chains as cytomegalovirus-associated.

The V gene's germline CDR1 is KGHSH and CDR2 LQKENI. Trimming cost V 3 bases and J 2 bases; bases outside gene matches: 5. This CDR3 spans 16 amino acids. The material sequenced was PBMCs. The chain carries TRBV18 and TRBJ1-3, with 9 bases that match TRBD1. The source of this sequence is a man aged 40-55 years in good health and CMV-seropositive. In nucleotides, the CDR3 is TGTGCCAGCTCACCTGAACAGGGGGCGGCTGGAAACACCATATATTTT. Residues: CASSPEQGAAGNTIYF.